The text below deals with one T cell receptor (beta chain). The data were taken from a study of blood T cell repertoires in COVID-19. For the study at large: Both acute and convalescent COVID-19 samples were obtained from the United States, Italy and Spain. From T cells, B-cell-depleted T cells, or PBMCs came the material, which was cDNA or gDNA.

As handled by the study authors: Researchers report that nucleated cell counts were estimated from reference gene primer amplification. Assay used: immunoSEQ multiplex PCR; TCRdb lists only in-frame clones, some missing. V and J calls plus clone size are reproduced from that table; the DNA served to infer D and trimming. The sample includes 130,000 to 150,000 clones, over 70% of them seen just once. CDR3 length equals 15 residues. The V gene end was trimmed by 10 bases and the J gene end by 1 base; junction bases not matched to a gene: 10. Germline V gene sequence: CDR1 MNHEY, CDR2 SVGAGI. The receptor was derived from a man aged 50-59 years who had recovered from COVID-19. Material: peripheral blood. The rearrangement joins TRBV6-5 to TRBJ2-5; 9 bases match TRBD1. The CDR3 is CATLGRGQGQETQYF. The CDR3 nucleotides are TGTGCCACATTGGGAAGGGGACAGGGCCAAGAGACCCAGTACTTC.